This T cell receptor (beta chain) was sequenced during a study of T cells after yellow fever vaccination. Findings and caveats of the study: A weaker secondary response peaked on day 5, the primary on day 15. Relatively few clonotypes were ones that appeared in both CD4 and CD8 compartments. The bulk population could contribute abundant contaminating clonotypes to FACS-sorted repertoires.

V was clipped by 4 bases and J by 7 bases, with 14 bases between them. Germline V gene data show CDR1 as LGHDT and CDR2 as YNNKEL (reference sequence). The CDR3 sequence is 14 residues long. This clonotype was seen ten or more times. Its antigen is unknown. Template switching with 5'RACE generated the TCR cDNA and added a universal primer site and UMIs. TCRdb reprocessed the 5' RACE reads with MiXCR, giving one entry per CDR3 protein. The sample has some 100,000 distinct CDR3 sequences; 7.2% are singletons. The chain couples TRBV3-1 to TRBJ2-1; weak D call: TRBD1 (6 bases). Sample: CD4+ T cells sorted from PBMCs, taken roughly seven weeks after the first yellow fever vaccination. The clonotype was recovered from a man between 18 and 35 years old who received the YFV17D yellow fever vaccine. The CDR3 DNA sequence: TGTGCCAGCAGCCCCTCCGACAGGACGAATGAGCAGTTCTTC. It specifies CASSPSDRTNEQFF.